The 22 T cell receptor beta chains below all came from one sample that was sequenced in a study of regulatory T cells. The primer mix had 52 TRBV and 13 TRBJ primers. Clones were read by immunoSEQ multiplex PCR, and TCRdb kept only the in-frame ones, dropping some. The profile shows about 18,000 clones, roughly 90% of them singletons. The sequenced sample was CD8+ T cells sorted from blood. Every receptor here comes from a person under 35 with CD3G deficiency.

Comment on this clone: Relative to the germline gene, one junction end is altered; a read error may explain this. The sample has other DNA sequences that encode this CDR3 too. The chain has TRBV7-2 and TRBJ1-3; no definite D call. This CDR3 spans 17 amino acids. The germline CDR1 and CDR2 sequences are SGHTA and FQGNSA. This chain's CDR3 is CASSLGGVQAVGNTIYF. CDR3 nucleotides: TGTGCCAGTAGCTTAGGCGGGGTGCAGGCTGTAGGAAACACCATATATTTT.

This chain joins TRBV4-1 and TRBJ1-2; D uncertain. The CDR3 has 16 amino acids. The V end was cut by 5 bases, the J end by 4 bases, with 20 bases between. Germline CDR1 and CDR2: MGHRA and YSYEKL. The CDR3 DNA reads TGCGCCAGCAGCGAACCCCCCCGTGGGCCCTCCTATGGCTACACCTTC. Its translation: CASSEPPRGPSYGYTF.

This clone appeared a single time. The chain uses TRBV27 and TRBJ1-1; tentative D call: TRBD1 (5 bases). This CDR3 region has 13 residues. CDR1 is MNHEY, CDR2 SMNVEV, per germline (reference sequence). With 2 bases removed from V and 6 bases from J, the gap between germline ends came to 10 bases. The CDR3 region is CASSLAGGAEAFF. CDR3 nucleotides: TGTGCCAGCAGTTTAGCCGGGGGAGCTGAAGCTTTCTTT.

In DNA form, the CDR3 reads TGTGCCAGCAGCTACCCCATGGGGACAGGGTTATATGATACGCAGTATTTT. This translates into CASSYPMGTGLYDTQYF. V is TRBV27 and J is TRBJ2-3; 9 nucleotides align to TRBD1. This CDR3 spans 17 amino acids. J lost 6 bases, V lost 6 bases, and 16 bases had no gene match. From germline, CDR1 is MNHEY and CDR2 SMNVEV (reference sequence).

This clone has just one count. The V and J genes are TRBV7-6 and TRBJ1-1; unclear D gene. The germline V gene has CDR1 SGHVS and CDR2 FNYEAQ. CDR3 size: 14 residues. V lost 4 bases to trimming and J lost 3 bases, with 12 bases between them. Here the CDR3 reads CASSSTSGYTEAFF. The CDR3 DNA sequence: TGTGCCAGCAGCTCGACAAGTGGGTACACTGAAGCTTTCTTT.

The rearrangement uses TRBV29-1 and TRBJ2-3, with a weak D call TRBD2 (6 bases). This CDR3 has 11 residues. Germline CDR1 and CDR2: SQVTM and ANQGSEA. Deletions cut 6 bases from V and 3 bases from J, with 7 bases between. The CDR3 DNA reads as TGCAGCGTCGGGGGTACAGATACGCAGTATTTT. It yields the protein CSVGGTDTQYF.

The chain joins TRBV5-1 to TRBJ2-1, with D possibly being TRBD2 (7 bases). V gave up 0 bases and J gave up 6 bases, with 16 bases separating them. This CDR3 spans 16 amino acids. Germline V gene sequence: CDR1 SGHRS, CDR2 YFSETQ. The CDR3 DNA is TGCGCCAGCAGCTTGGCCCCGATGGGGGGGCTCAATGAGCAGTTCTTC. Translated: CASSLAPMGGLNEQFF.

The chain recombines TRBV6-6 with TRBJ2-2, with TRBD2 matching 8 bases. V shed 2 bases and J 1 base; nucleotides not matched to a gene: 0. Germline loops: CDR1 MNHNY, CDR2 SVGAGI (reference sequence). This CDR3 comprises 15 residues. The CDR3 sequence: CASSYAGGNTGELFF. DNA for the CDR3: TGTGCCAGCAGTTACGCGGGGGGGAACACCGGGGAGCTGTTTTTT.

The CDR3 region is CASSGTGNPLEAFF. For the CDR3, the DNA is TGTGCCAGCAGTGGGACCGGCAACCCCCTCGAAGCTTTCTTT. This chain connects TRBV2 to TRBJ1-1; D not certain. Trimming took off 4 bases at V and 8 bases at J, with 17 bases between the two ends. The CDR3 contains 14 residues. CDR1 is SNHLY and CDR2 is FYNNEI in the germline V gene.

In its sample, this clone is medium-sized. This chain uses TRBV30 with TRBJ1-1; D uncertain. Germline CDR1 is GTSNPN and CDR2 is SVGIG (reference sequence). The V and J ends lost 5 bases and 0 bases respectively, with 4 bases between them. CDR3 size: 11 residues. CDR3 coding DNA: TGTGCCTGGGAGGTGAACACTGAAGCTTTCTTT. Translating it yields CAWEVNTEAFF.

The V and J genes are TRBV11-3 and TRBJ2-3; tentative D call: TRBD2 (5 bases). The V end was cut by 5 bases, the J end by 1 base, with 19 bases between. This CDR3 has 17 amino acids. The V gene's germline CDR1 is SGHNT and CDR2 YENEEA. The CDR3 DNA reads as TGTGCCAGCAGCGCTTGGACTTCACCTTTTGGCACAGATACGCAGTATTTT. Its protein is CASSAWTSPFGTDTQYF.

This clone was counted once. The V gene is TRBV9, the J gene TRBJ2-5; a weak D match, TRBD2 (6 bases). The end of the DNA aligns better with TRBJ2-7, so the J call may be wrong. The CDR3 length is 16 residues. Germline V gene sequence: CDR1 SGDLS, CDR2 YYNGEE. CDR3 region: CASSVARLEGGCEQYF. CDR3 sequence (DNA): TGTGCCAGCAGCGTAGCTCGGTTAGAGGGAGGCTGCGAGCAGTACTTC.

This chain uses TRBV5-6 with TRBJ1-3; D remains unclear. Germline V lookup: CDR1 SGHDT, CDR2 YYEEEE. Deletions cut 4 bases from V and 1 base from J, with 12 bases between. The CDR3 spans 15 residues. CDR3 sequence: CASSPGWGSGNTIYF. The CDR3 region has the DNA TGTGCCAGCAGCCCTGGGTGGGGTTCTGGAAACACCATATATTTT.

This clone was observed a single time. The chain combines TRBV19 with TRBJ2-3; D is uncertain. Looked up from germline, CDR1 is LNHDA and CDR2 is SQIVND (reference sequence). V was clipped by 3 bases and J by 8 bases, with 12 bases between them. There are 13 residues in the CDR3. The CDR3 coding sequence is TGTGCCAGTAGTATCGACGACCGTGGTACGCAGTATTTT. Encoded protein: CASSIDDRGTQYF.

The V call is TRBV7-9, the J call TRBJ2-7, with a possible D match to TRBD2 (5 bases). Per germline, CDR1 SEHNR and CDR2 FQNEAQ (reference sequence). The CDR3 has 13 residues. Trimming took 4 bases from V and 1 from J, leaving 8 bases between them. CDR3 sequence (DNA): TGTGCCAGCAGCTCGGAGCGGTCCTACGAGCAGTACTTC. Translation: CASSSERSYEQYF. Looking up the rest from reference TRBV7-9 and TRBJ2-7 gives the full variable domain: DTGVSQNPRHKITKRGQNVTFRCDPISEHNRLYWYRQTLGQGPEFLTYFQNEAQLEKSRLLSDRFSAERPKGSFSTLEIQRTEQGDSAMYLCASSSERSYEQYFGPGTRLTVT.

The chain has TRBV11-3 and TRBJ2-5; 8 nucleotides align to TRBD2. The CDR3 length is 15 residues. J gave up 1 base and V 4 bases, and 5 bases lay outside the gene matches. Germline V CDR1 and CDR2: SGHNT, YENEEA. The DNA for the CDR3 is TGTGCCAGCAGCTGTAGCCGGGGGGGCCAAGAGACCCAGTACTTC. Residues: CASSCSRGGQETQYF.

CDR3 DNA sequence: TGTGCCAGCAGTTTATCGGCCGATCGCTACACCTTC. Its protein is CASSLSADRYTF. This chain links TRBV28 with TRBJ1-2; D ambiguous. The germline V gene encodes CDR1 MDHEN and CDR2 SYDVKM. V was shortened by 1 base and J by 9 bases, with 9 bases between the two germline ends. This CDR3 is 12 amino acids long.

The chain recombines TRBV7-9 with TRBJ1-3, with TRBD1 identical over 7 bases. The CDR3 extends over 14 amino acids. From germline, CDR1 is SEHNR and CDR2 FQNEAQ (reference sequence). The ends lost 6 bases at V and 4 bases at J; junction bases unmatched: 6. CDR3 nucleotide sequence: TGTGCCAGCAGTTCTCCGGGACAGGGAAACACCATATATTTT. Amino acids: CASSSPGQGNTIYF.

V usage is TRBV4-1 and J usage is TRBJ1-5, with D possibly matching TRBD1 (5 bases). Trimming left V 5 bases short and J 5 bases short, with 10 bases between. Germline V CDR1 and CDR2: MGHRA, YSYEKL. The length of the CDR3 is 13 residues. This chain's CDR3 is CASSDREHQPQHF. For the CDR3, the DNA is TGCGCCAGCAGCGACAGAGAACATCAGCCCCAGCATTTT.

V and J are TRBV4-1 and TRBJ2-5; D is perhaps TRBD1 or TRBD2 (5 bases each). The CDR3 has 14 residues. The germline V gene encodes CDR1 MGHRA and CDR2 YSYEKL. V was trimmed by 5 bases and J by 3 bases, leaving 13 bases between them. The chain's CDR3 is CASSSTGTKETQYF. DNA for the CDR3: TGCGCCAGCAGCTCAACCGGGACGAAAGAGACCCAGTACTTC.

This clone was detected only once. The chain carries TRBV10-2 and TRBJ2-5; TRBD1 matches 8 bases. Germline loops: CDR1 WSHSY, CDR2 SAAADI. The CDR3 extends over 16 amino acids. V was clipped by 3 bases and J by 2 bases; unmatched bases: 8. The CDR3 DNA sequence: TGCGCCAGCAGTGATGCGGACAGGGATGGACAAGAGACCCAGTACTTC. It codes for CASSDADRDGQETQYF.

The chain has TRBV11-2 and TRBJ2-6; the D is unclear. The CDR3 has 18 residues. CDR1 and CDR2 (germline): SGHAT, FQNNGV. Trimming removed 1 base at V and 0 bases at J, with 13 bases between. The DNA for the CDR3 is TGTGCCAGCAGCTTAGGGATGGTCCCCGGCTCTGGGGCCAACGTCCTGACTTTC. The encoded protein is CASSLGMVPGSGANVLTF.